This T cell receptor beta chain was identified during a study of cytomegalovirus exposure and HLA in healthy donors. The PCR contained 60 Vbeta and 13 Jbeta primers. Clones were read by immunoSEQ multiplex PCR, and TCRdb kept only the in-frame ones, dropping some. The data contain 100,000 to 150,000 clones, approximately 80% of them singletons. Germline-derived CDR1 and CDR2 are LGHNA and YSLEER. V was pared by 1 base and J by 4 bases, with 11 bases between. CDR3 length equals 14 residues. The rearrangement uses TRBV4-3 and TRBJ2-7; no firm D call. Sequencing was done on a sample of PBMCs. The source of this sequence is a man between 35 and 55 years old in good health and CMV-seronegative. CDR3 coding DNA: TGCGCCAGCAGCCAAGTGAATGGCCCATACGAGCAGTACTTC. Amino acids: CASSQVNGPYEQYF.